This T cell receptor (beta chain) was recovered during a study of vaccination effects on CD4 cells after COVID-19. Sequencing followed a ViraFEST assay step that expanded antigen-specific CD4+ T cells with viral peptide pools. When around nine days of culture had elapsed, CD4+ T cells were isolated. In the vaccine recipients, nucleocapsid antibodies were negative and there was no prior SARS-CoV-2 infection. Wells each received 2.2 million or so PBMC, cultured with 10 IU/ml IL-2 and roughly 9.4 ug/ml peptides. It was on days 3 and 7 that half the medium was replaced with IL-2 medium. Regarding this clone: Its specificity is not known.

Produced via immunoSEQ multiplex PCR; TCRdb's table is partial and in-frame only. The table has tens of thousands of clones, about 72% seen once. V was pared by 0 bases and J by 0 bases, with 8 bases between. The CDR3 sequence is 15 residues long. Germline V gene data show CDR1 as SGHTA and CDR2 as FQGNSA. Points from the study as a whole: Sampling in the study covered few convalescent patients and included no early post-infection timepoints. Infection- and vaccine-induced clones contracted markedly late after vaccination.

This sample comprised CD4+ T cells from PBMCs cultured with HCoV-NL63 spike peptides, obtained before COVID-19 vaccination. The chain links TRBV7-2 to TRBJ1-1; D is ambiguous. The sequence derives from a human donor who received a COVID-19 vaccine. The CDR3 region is CASSLALGMNTEAFF. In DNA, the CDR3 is TGTGCCAGCAGCTTAGCGTTAGGGATGAACACTGAAGCTTTCTTT.